This is a list of T cell receptor beta chains from one sample in a study of regulatory T cells in long-lasting Graves disease. TCRdb recomputed calls from the multiplex PCR reads with MiXCR, one row per CDR3 protein. The sample has about 530,000 distinct CDR3 sequences, about 16% seen once; the top ten hold roughly 25%. This same sample was also part of a study on T cells in Graves' hyperthyroidism and ophthalmopathy.

Source: peripheral blood mononuclear cells (PBMCs), taken at new diagnosis, from a patient treated with antithyroid drugs. The source of these receptors is a woman aged 35-60 years with Graves disease. The CDR3 runs from the conserved cysteine through the conserved F or W. D genes are given only for firm matches. Expanded clones are given a class, and other clones once, few, many or no size at all.

abundance: few; v_gene: TRBV2; j_gene: TRBJ1-6; d_gene: NA; CDR3nt: TGTGCCAGCATTATGGTTTCCAATTCACCCCTCCACTTT; CDR3aa: CASIMVSNSPLHF
abundance: few; v_gene: TRBV18; j_gene: TRBJ1-1; d_gene: NA; CDR3nt: TGTGCCAGCTCACCGAGAACAATCACTGAAGCTTTCTTT; CDR3aa: CASSPRTITEAFF
abundance: NA; v_gene: TRBV2; j_gene: TRBJ1-5; d_gene: TRBD1; CDR3nt: TGTGCCACCGGACAGGGGGCCGTCGAGCCCCAGCATTTT; CDR3aa: CATGQGAVEPQHF
abundance: NA; v_gene: TRBV12-3/TRBV12-4; j_gene: TRBJ2-2; d_gene: TRBD1; CDR3nt: TGTGCCGGCAGATACGGACAGGGGAACACCGGGGAGCTGTTTTTT; CDR3aa: CAGRYGQGNTGELFF
abundance: few; v_gene: TRBV7-6; j_gene: TRBJ1-2; d_gene: NA; CDR3nt: TGTGCCAGCAGCTTAGAAGCTAGGAACTATGGCTACACCTTC; CDR3aa: CASSLEARNYGYTF
abundance: many; v_gene: TRBV20-1; j_gene: TRBJ2-3; d_gene: NA; CDR3nt: TGCAGTGCTATAGCAGCAAGCACAGATACGCAGTATTTT; CDR3aa: CSAIAASTDTQYF
abundance: many; v_gene: TRBV7-2; j_gene: TRBJ2-3; d_gene: NA; CDR3nt: TGTGCCAGCAGCTTAGTGTCCGATACGCAGTATTTT; CDR3aa: CASSLVSDTQYF
abundance: many; v_gene: TRBV5-1; j_gene: TRBJ1-4; d_gene: NA; CDR3nt: TGCGCCAGCAGTACCGGGACATCCGTCCAAAGTGAAAAACTGTTTTTT; CDR3aa: CASSTGTSVQSEKLFF
abundance: NA; v_gene: TRBV5-6; j_gene: TRBJ1-1; d_gene: NA; CDR3nt: TGTGCCAGCAGCTTCTTTGCTGAAGCTTTCTTT; CDR3aa: CASSFFAEAFF
abundance: many; v_gene: TRBV5-1; j_gene: TRBJ2-2; d_gene: TRBD2; CDR3nt: TGCGCCAGCAGCGAACAAACTAGCGCAGACACCGGGGAGCTGTTTTTT; CDR3aa: CASSEQTSADTGELFF
abundance: many; v_gene: TRBV12-3/TRBV12-4; j_gene: TRBJ1-6; d_gene: NA; CDR3nt: TGTGCCAGCAGTTTTGGTCTTCTGCGAGGGAATTCACCCCTCCACTTT; CDR3aa: CASSFGLLRGNSPLHF
abundance: many; v_gene: TRBV5-1; j_gene: TRBJ1-5; d_gene: NA; CDR3nt: TGCGCCAGCAGCCTAGCGGGGGAACGGAATCAGCCCCAGCATTTT; CDR3aa: CASSLAGERNQPQHF
abundance: NA; v_gene: TRBV3-1; j_gene: TRBJ1-4; d_gene: NA; CDR3nt: TGTACCAGCAGCGTCAACAGCGCGACTAGCAATGAAAAACTGTTTTTT; CDR3aa: CTSSVNSATSNEKLFF
abundance: few; v_gene: TRBV6-1; j_gene: TRBJ1-2; d_gene: TRBD1; CDR3nt: TGTGCCAGCACCAGGGTGGGACAGGGTTCCGGCTACACCTTC; CDR3aa: CASTRVGQGSGYTF
abundance: many; v_gene: TRBV7-9; j_gene: TRBJ2-5; d_gene: TRBD1; CDR3nt: TGTGCCAGCAGCTCGCCGGGACAGGAAGAGACCCAGTACTTC; CDR3aa: CASSSPGQEETQYF
abundance: NA; v_gene: TRBV14; j_gene: TRBJ1-2; d_gene: NA; CDR3nt: TGTGCCAGCAGCCACCTTTGGGGGGAAGGGGACTATGGCTACACCTTC; CDR3aa: CASSHLWGEGDYGYTF
abundance: few; v_gene: TRBV11-2; j_gene: TRBJ1-2; d_gene: NA; CDR3nt: TGTGCCAGCAGCCCCGGCGGATTTTTTAACTATGGCTACACCTTC; CDR3aa: CASSPGGFFNYGYTF
abundance: few; v_gene: TRBV6-1; j_gene: TRBJ2-5; d_gene: TRBD1; CDR3nt: TGTGCCAGCAGTCCCGGGACAGACTTCCAAGAGACCCAGTACTTC; CDR3aa: CASSPGTDFQETQYF
abundance: few; v_gene: TRBV11-3; j_gene: TRBJ2-2; d_gene: NA; CDR3nt: TGTGCCAGCAGCTTAGATCAGGGCAGATCTACCGGGGAGCTGTTTTTT; CDR3aa: CASSLDQGRSTGELFF
abundance: NA; v_gene: TRBV5-1; j_gene: TRBJ1-3; d_gene: NA; CDR3nt: TGCGCCAGCAGTTTGGACGGACCCTCTGGAAACACCATATATTTT; CDR3aa: CASSLDGPSGNTIYF
abundance: many; v_gene: TRBV6-1; j_gene: TRBJ1-5; d_gene: TRBD1; CDR3nt: TGTGCCAGCATGTCGGGGGACAGGGGATCGAATCAGCCCCAGCATTTT; CDR3aa: CASMSGDRGSNQPQHF
abundance: few; v_gene: TRBV19; j_gene: TRBJ1-6; d_gene: NA; CDR3nt: TGTGCCAGTAGTATAGGTCAGGGGCCGGGCTATAATTCACCCCTCCACTTT; CDR3aa: CASSIGQGPGYNSPLHF
abundance: many; v_gene: TRBV5-1; j_gene: TRBJ1-1; d_gene: NA; CDR3nt: TGTGCCAGCAGCCTGCCACCGAACACTGAAGCTTTCTTT; CDR3aa: CASSLPPNTEAFF
abundance: NA; v_gene: TRBV6-1; j_gene: TRBJ2-1; d_gene: TRBD2; CDR3nt: TGTGCCAGCACCACCAGCGGGGGCCCCTACAATGAGCAGTTCTTC; CDR3aa: CASTTSGGPYNEQFF
abundance: many; v_gene: TRBV3-1; j_gene: TRBJ2-5; d_gene: NA; CDR3nt: TGTGCCAGCAGCCAAGTCGGGGGTTGGGAGACCCAGTACTTC; CDR3aa: CASSQVGGWETQYF
abundance: NA; v_gene: TRBV7-3; j_gene: TRBJ2-3; d_gene: TRBD2; CDR3nt: TGTGCCAGCAGCGAGACTAGCGGGGATACGCAGTATTTT; CDR3aa: CASSETSGDTQYF
abundance: NA; v_gene: TRBV6-2/TRBV6-3; j_gene: TRBJ2-5; d_gene: TRBD1; CDR3nt: TGTGCCAGCAGTTACGCCGGGACAGGGGTAGAGACCCAGTACTTC; CDR3aa: CASSYAGTGVETQYF
abundance: many; v_gene: TRBV5-1; j_gene: TRBJ2-7; d_gene: TRBD1; CDR3nt: TGCGCCAGCAGCTTAGGGGACAGGGGGCTTCGCTACTACGAGCAGTACTTC; CDR3aa: CASSLGDRGLRYYEQYF
abundance: NA; v_gene: TRBV6-5; j_gene: TRBJ1-6; d_gene: NA; CDR3nt: TGTGCCAGCAGTTACAAGGGGTCGAACTCACCCCTCCACTTT; CDR3aa: CASSYKGSNSPLHF
abundance: many; v_gene: TRBV9; j_gene: TRBJ2-3; d_gene: NA; CDR3nt: TGTGCCAGCAGCCCAGACACCCCGGACCGCACAGATACGCAGTATTTT; CDR3aa: CASSPDTPDRTDTQYF
abundance: many; v_gene: TRBV28; j_gene: TRBJ1-1; d_gene: NA; CDR3nt: TGTGCCAGCAGTTTACTGTCAGGGGACCCCGAGAACACTGAAGCTTTCTTT; CDR3aa: CASSLLSGDPENTEAFF
abundance: NA; v_gene: TRBV10-3; j_gene: TRBJ1-3; d_gene: TRBD1; CDR3nt: TGTGGCATAAGAGCGGCAGGGGGATCTGGAAACACCATATATTTT; CDR3aa: CGIRAAGGSGNTIYF
abundance: NA; v_gene: TRBV10-3; j_gene: TRBJ1-6; d_gene: NA; CDR3nt: TGTGCCACTGAACGGGATTTTGGTTCACCCCTCCACTTT; CDR3aa: CATERDFGSPLHF
abundance: NA; v_gene: TRBV4-1; j_gene: TRBJ2-7; d_gene: NA; CDR3nt: TGCGCCAGCAACCAAGGGACACACCAGACCTACGAGCAGTACTTC; CDR3aa: CASNQGTHQTYEQYF
abundance: NA; v_gene: TRBV7-2; j_gene: TRBJ2-7; d_gene: NA; CDR3nt: TGTGCCAGCAGCTTAGCGATCGAGCAGTGCTTC; CDR3aa: CASSLAIEQCF
abundance: many; v_gene: TRBV3-1; j_gene: TRBJ1-1; d_gene: NA; CDR3nt: TGTGCCAGCAGCCAAGGAGGCGTTTTTACTGAAGCTTTCTTT; CDR3aa: CASSQGGVFTEAFF
abundance: few; v_gene: TRBV7-9; j_gene: TRBJ1-1; d_gene: NA; CDR3nt: TGTGCCAGCAGCTCCCAACAGGTGAACACTGAAGCTTTCTTT; CDR3aa: CASSSQQVNTEAFF
abundance: many; v_gene: TRBV7-9; j_gene: TRBJ2-3; d_gene: NA; CDR3nt: TGTGCCAGCAGCTCTACCGTGAGAGATACGCAGTATTTT; CDR3aa: CASSSTVRDTQYF
abundance: NA; v_gene: TRBV6-4; j_gene: TRBJ2-7; d_gene: NA; CDR3nt: TGTGCCCCCTCGAATTGGCAGCAGTACTTC; CDR3aa: CAPSNWQQYF
abundance: NA; v_gene: TRBV19; j_gene: TRBJ1-1; d_gene: NA; CDR3nt: TGTGCCAGTAGCCCGGGACATTTTATGAACACTGAAGCTTTCTTT; CDR3aa: CASSPGHFMNTEAFF
abundance: few; v_gene: TRBV6-5; j_gene: TRBJ2-2; d_gene: NA; CDR3nt: TGTGCCAGCAGTTACTCACATAGGACCGGGGAGCTGTTTTTT; CDR3aa: CASSYSHRTGELFF
abundance: NA; v_gene: TRBV11-2; j_gene: TRBJ1-3; d_gene: NA; CDR3nt: TGTGCCAGCAGCTCCGGGGGGACTAGTTCCTTT; CDR3aa: CASSSGGTSSF
abundance: many; v_gene: TRBV28; j_gene: TRBJ1-2; d_gene: TRBD1; CDR3nt: TGTGCCAGCAGTTCCGGGGACAGGGACTATGGCTACACCTTC; CDR3aa: CASSSGDRDYGYTF
abundance: NA; v_gene: TRBV29-1; j_gene: TRBJ2-7; d_gene: NA; CDR3nt: TGCAGCGCCGAGGTGGCTCCGGGCTCCTACGAGCAGTACTTC; CDR3aa: CSAEVAPGSYEQYF
abundance: NA; v_gene: TRBV5-4; j_gene: TRBJ2-7; d_gene: TRBD1; CDR3nt: TGTGCCAGCAGCCTCCCGGACAGGGCTTACGAGCAGTACTTC; CDR3aa: CASSLPDRAYEQYF
abundance: many; v_gene: TRBV3-1; j_gene: TRBJ2-5; d_gene: NA; CDR3nt: TGTGCCAGCAGCCAAGGGAGATTGGAGACCCAGTACTTC; CDR3aa: CASSQGRLETQYF
abundance: many; v_gene: TRBV5-1; j_gene: TRBJ1-1; d_gene: TRBD1; CDR3nt: TGCGCCAGCAGCCCGGGGGACAGGGCCATGAACACTGAAGCTTTCTTT; CDR3aa: CASSPGDRAMNTEAFF
abundance: many; v_gene: TRBV20-1; j_gene: TRBJ1-1; d_gene: TRBD1; CDR3nt: TGCAGTGCAAGGACAGGGGGCAAATCGTACACTGAAGCTTTCTTT; CDR3aa: CSARTGGKSYTEAFF
abundance: many; v_gene: TRBV3-1; j_gene: TRBJ2-7; d_gene: NA; CDR3nt: TGTGCCAGCAGCCAAGAAGTAGCCTCCTACGAGCAGTACTTC; CDR3aa: CASSQEVASYEQYF
abundance: NA; v_gene: TRBV19; j_gene: TRBJ2-1; d_gene: NA; CDR3nt: TGTGCCAGTAGTATAGGGCGGGGGCCCTACAATGAGCAGTTCTTC; CDR3aa: CASSIGRGPYNEQFF
abundance: many; v_gene: TRBV18; j_gene: TRBJ1-5; d_gene: NA; CDR3nt: TGTGCCAGCTCATCCATCGGGGGTATTAATAATCAGCCCCAGCATTTT; CDR3aa: CASSSIGGINNQPQHF
abundance: NA; v_gene: TRBV12-3/TRBV12-4; j_gene: TRBJ1-5; d_gene: TRBD1; CDR3nt: TGTGCCAGCAGTTTCGGGAAGGGACAGAATCAGCCCCAGCATTTT; CDR3aa: CASSFGKGQNQPQHF
abundance: few; v_gene: TRBV19; j_gene: TRBJ2-1; d_gene: NA; CDR3nt: TGTGCCAGTAGTATAGGGGCCAAAATAGGTGAGCAGTTCTTC; CDR3aa: CASSIGAKIGEQFF
abundance: NA; v_gene: TRBV20-1; j_gene: TRBJ1-2; d_gene: NA; CDR3nt: TGCAGTGCTAGAGGACCGGGGGCAGCAGCTAACTATGGCTACACCTTC; CDR3aa: CSARGPGAAANYGYTF